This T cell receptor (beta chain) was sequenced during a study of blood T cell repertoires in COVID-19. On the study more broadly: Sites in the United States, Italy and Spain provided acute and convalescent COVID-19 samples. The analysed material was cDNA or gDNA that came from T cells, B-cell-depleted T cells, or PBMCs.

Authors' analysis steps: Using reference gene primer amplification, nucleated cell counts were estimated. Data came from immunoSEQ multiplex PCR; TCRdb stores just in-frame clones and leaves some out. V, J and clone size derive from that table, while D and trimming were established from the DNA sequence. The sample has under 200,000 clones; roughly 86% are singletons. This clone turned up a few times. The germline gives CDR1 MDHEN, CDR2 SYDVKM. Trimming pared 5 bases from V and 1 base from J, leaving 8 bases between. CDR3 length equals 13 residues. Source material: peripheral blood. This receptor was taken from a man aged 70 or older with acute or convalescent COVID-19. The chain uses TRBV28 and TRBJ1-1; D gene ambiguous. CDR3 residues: CASSRHKNTEAFF. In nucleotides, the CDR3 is TGTGCCAGCAGTCGCCACAAGAACACTGAAGCTTTCTTT.